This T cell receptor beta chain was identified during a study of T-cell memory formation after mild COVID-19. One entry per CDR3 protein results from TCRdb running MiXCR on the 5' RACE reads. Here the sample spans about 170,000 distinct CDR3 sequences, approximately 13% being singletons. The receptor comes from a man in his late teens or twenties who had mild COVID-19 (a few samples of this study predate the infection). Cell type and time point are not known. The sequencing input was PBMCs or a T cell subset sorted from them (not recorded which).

CDR3 amino acids: CASNHQGPNQPQHF. In DNA, the CDR3 is TGTGCCAGCAATCACCAGGGGCCCAATCAGCCCCAGCATTTT. The J gene is TRBJ1-5, the V gene TRBV12-3 or TRBV12-4; TRBD1 is a possible D gene (6 bases). The germline V and J ends were trimmed by 7 bases and 3 bases, with 13 bases remaining between them. CDR3 length: 14 amino acids.